This TCR beta chain was retrieved from a study of T cell responses to AZD1222 COVID-19 vaccine (dated by TCRdb to the early 2020s). In the study overall: AZD1222 recipients with second doses at about 4 weeks or about 12 weeks were pooled, because spike-specific TCR depth and breadth did not differ between schedules. TCR sequencing covered over 230 trial participants: about 210 given two doses of AZD1222 and around 26 given two doses of MenACWY control vaccine. Enrollment into the trials was organized by age into subgroups of 18-55, 56-69 and 70-plus years, and those subgroups contained about 160, 30 and 59 TCR-sequenced participants, respectively. Overall study outcomes, separate from this receptor: The vaccine-associated CD4 TCRs covered the entire spike protein, and the dominant responses fell in regions 160-218 and 743-854. Conclusions about previously exposed vaccinees were limited because only six AZD1222 recipients were SARS-CoV-2 seropositive at baseline. Participants were mostly white British, with more females than males. The authors suggested clonal diversity may have been underestimated. The 56-69-year group was small, and its depth increase did not reach significance, likely because of low power. Spike-specific TCR breadth and depth rose significantly after two AZD1222 doses compared with day 0 and with MenACWY recipients. Because no day 14 peak-response samples were available, the repertoires could be characterized only after the peak T cell response. Nearly half of unique spike-specific TCRs reportedly recognized epitopes outside regions mutated in the B.1.351 and B.1.1.7 variants.

The CDR3 regions of human TCRbeta chains were analyzed by immunosequencing. Per the source publication's procedure: Repertoire TCRs were matched against a reference library of SARS-CoV-2-specific TCRs generated with the MIRA antigen-specificity platform. Breadth was defined as the fraction of unique TCRs that were SARS-CoV-2-associated, and depth was defined as the fraction of total T cells that were SARS-CoV-2-associated. Using the MIRA data, each spike-specific TCR was mapped to the spike region that the TCR reacts to and placed in a CD4 or CD8 class. Log10-transformed breadth and depth values were compared by one-way ANOVA with Sidak's multiple comparisons tests. Not all clones reach the TCRdb copy of this immuneACCESS table, which keeps in-frame sequences only. Checked studies attribute under half of the gap to unresolved V genes and leave the rest unexplained. V, J and clone size were drawn from that table, and D and trimming were deduced from the DNA. Across this sample there are tens of thousands of clones, with around 90% seen only once. The top ten hold about 5% of the sample.

The label giving this sample's time point can be read as: baseline before first vaccination. The vaccinee samples were drawn from two UK trials, COV001 and COV002, one of which was a single-blind randomized controlled phase 2/3 trial testing AZD1222 (ChAdOx1 nCoV-19) in healthy adults. For TCRbeta chain sequencing, PBMC samples were collected from trial participants at day 0 and at day 28 after the second dose. Concerning this clone: The antigen this receptor binds is unknown. The sample holds no much larger clone one base away, and base qualities are not on file.

The germline V gene supplies CDR1 SNHLY and CDR2 FYNNEI. From its cysteine to its phenylalanine, the CDR3 spans 15 amino acids. Only the CDR3 DNA stays, 45 bases, in frame from base 1. Trimming removed 4 bases from V and 4 bases from J, leaving 16 bases between the germline ends. The chain links TRBV2 with TRBJ1-2; no D gene call is confident. The sequence derives from an adult in good health. The starting material was peripheral blood, obtained on day 0 of AZD1222 vaccination. The DNA sequence reads TGTGCCAGCAGTGTGGGCCAGTCTAAGTTCTATGGCTACACCTTC. This gives the protein CASSVGQSKFYGYTF. Full variable domain (CDR3 extended with the reference TRBV2 and TRBJ1-2 proteins): EPEVTQTPSHQVTQMGQEVILRCVPISNHLYFYWYRQILGQKVEFLVSFYNNEISEKSEIFDDQFSVERPDGSNFTLKIRSTKLEDSAMYFCASSVGQSKFYGYTFGSGTRLTVV.